This T cell receptor beta chain is drawn from a study of CD8 T cells in Susac syndrome. Broader study findings: The number of Susac-specific public clones found was approximately 16 in total CD8+ repertoires and four or five in CD8+ TEMRA repertoires.

This clonotype was recorded a few times. Its antigen is not identified. With random hexamers, reverse transcription was performed on roughly 0.5 to 1 ug of RNA. Each CDR3 protein gets one entry after TCRdb re-called the immunoSEQ multiplex PCR reads with MiXCR. The table has about 120,000 distinct CDR3 sequences, roughly 94% seen once. The sample consisted of CD8+ T cells from PBMCs. The receptor's source is a human donor with Susac syndrome.

The CDR3 loop is CASSLIETQYF. Here the CDR3 DNA reads TGTGCCAGCAGCTTAATAGAGACCCAGTACTTC. The chain links TRBV11-2 to TRBJ2-5, with D uncertain. This CDR3 region has 11 residues. CDR1 and CDR2 from the germline V gene are SGHAT and FQNNGV. The V and J ends lost 2 bases and 4 bases respectively, with 2 bases between them.